Following are 30 T cell receptor beta chains from one sample sequenced in a study of T cell clones after liver transplantation. This table comes from immunoSEQ multiplex PCR, and its TCRdb copy is limited to in-frame clones, with some not included. Of tens of thousands of clones listed, around two thirds were seen once; the top ten hold about 3%. The sequences come from CD4+ T cells from blood, collected at the approximately 15-month timepoint. These receptors were taken from a human patient who received a liver transplant. The graft donor may be the source of some T cells.

This clone has a single count. The chain recombines TRBV2 with TRBJ1-4, with 9 bases that match TRBD1. Unmatched junction bases numbered 4, after V lost 0 bases and J lost 8 bases. This CDR3 comprises 15 residues. From germline, CDR1 is SNHLY and CDR2 FYNNEI. DNA of the CDR3: TGTGCCAGCAGTGAAGCGACAGGGGGTAGGGAAAAACTGTTTTTT. It translates to CASSEATGGREKLFF.

The chain joins TRBV6-5 to TRBJ1-6; D gene unclear. Germline V lookup: CDR1 MNHEY, CDR2 SVGAGI. The CDR3 sequence is 14 residues long. V lost 7 bases and J 7 bases, leaving 14 bases between the germline ends. The CDR3 DNA reads as TGTGCCAGCAATGCTCCGGGCTCAAATTCACCCCTCCACTTT. It encodes CASNAPGSNSPLHF.

Only a few counts were recorded for this clone. The chain uses TRBV27 and TRBJ2-6, with 7 nucleotides matching TRBD1. The junction had 13 bases not matched to a gene; V was cut back by 5 bases and J by 3 bases. The CDR3 loop spans 18 amino acids. In germline, CDR1 is MNHEY, CDR2 SMNVEV (reference sequence). CDR3 in DNA: TGTGCCAGCAGTCCGTCGGACAGGTTAAAGAGTGGGGCCAACGTCCTGACTTTC. Its translation is CASSPSDRLKSGANVLTF.

The J gene is TRBJ2-3, the V gene TRBV11-3; D not resolved. CDR3 length: 14 amino acids. The germline gives CDR1 SGHNT, CDR2 YENEEA. Trimming left V 2 bases short and J 2 bases short, with 8 bases between. The CDR3: CASSLTDPTDTQYF. DNA for the CDR3: TGTGCCAGCAGCTTAACAGATCCCACAGATACGCAGTATTTT.

This clone was picked up many times. The genes are TRBV5-1 and TRBJ2-5; TRBD1 aligns across 7 bases. This CDR3 comprises 13 residues. Germline CDR1 reads SGHRS; CDR2 reads YFSETQ. J was trimmed by 5 bases and V by 4 bases; bases with no gene match: 5. The CDR3 DNA sequence: TGCGCCAGCAGCACGGGACAGCAGGAGACCCAGTACTTC. Encoded protein: CASSTGQQETQYF.

The rearrangement links TRBV2 to TRBJ2-1, with 9 bases aligning to TRBD2. Germline-derived CDR1 and CDR2 are SNHLY and FYNNEI. The CDR3 is made up of 15 amino acids. The junction had 9 bases not matched to a gene; V was cut back by 4 bases and J by 8 bases. The CDR3 loop reads CASSVGGGAFDEQFF. DNA for the CDR3: TGTGCCAGCAGTGTCGGCGGGGGGGCTTTCGATGAGCAGTTCTTC.

The chain has TRBV7-2 and TRBJ2-1; 8 bases are shared with TRBD2. This CDR3 spans 15 amino acids. Germline loops: CDR1 SGHTA, CDR2 FQGNSA. Losses at the gene ends were 7 bases for V and 3 bases for J; bases not matched to a gene: 8. CDR3: CASMSRAGDYNEQFF. The CDR3 DNA reads TGTGCCAGCATGTCCCGAGCGGGAGACTACAATGAGCAGTTCTTC.

V is TRBV5-6 and J is TRBJ2-7, with 10 bases aligning to TRBD2. V was clipped by 0 bases and J by 3 bases; unmatched bases: 0. The CDR3 extends over 14 amino acids. Germline lookup yields CDR1 SGHDT and CDR2 YYEEEE. This CDR3 is CASSLGTSGYEQYV. The DNA for the CDR3 is TGTGCCAGCAGCTTGGGGACTAGCGGCTACGAGCAGTACGTC.

V and J are TRBV6-5 and TRBJ2-7; 8 nucleotides match TRBD1. CDR3 length equals 13 residues. Germline CDR1 MNHEY, CDR2 SVGAGI. The trim removed 9 bases at V and 3 bases at J, leaving 7 bases unmatched. The DNA for the CDR3 is TGTGCCAGTGGACAGGGTCAACTCTACGAGCAGTACTTC. It specifies CASGQGQLYEQYF.

This clone came up once. J is TRBJ1-2 and V is TRBV19; 10 nucleotides align to TRBD1. Trimming cost V 7 bases and J 7 bases; bases outside gene matches: 15. Germline CDR1 reads LNHDA; CDR2 reads SQIVND (reference sequence). The CDR3 consists of 16 residues. This CDR3 is CASKTTGTGERSGYTF. As DNA, the CDR3 is TGTGCCAGTAAAACGACAGGGACAGGGGAAAGGTCTGGCTACACCTTC.

This clone was counted a few times. The rearrangement uses TRBV7-8 and TRBJ2-7; weak D call: TRBD1 (6 bases). CDR3 length: 14 residues. The ends were cut back, 3 bases at V and 1 base at J, with 10 bases in the middle. Germline assignment: CDR1 SGHVS and CDR2 FQNEAQ. The CDR3 nucleotides read TGTGCCAGCAGCTTGAACGGACAGTCCTACGAGCAGTACTTC. This encodes CASSLNGQSYEQYF.

A word on this clone: Distinct nucleotide sequences in the sample also encode this CDR3. CDR3 region: CASSVENEQFF. Here the CDR3 DNA reads TGTGCCAGCAGCGTAGAAAATGAGCAGTTCTTC. The chain has TRBV9 and TRBJ2-1; the D is unclear. The V gene lost 0 bases and the J gene lost 7 bases, with 2 bases spanning the gap. Germline-derived CDR1 and CDR2 are SGDLS and YYNGEE. The CDR3 contains 11 residues.

The V and J genes are TRBV4-2 and TRBJ1-5; maybe TRBD1 (6 bases). The CDR3 contains 16 residues. With 0 bases removed from V and 4 bases from J, the gap between germline ends came to 13 bases. In germline, CDR1 is LGHNA, CDR2 YNFKEQ. CDR3 nucleotides: TGTGCCAGCAGCCAAGATGAGGGGGTGGCGAATCAGCCCCAGCATTTT. This sequence encodes CASSQDEGVANQPQHF.

V gene TRBV18 combines with J gene TRBJ1-5, with D possibly TRBD1 on 6 matching bases. Germline CDR1 KGHSH, CDR2 LQKENI. V was shortened by 6 bases and J by 4 bases, with 16 bases between the two germline ends. The CDR3 loop spans 15 amino acids. CDR3 amino acids: CASSGAGAVNQPQHF. The CDR3 DNA reads TGTGCCAGCTCGGGGGCAGGGGCCGTAAATCAGCCCCAGCATTTT.

The rearrangement uses TRBV19 and TRBJ2-1; 7 bases align to TRBD2. V was clipped by 3 bases and J by 6 bases; unmatched bases: 8. This CDR3 comprises 15 residues. Germline V gene sequence: CDR1 LNHDA, CDR2 SQIVND (reference sequence). The CDR3 protein is CASSIGLAALNEQFF. Here the CDR3 DNA reads TGTGCCAGTAGTATCGGGCTAGCGGCCCTCAATGAGCAGTTCTTC.

This clone appeared a few times. The gene calls are TRBV18 and TRBJ2-1, with no clear D. The CDR3 covers 13 residues. Germline values: CDR1 KGHSH, CDR2 LQKENI. V lost 4 bases and J lost 5, with 9 bases in between. CDR3 bases: TGTGCCAGCTCACAAGTTACTCACAATGAGCAGTTCTTC. This encodes CASSQVTHNEQFF. The full variable domain, rest sourced from reference TRBV18 and TRBJ2-1, is NAGVMQNPRHLVRRRGQEARLRCSPMKGHSHVYWYRQLPEEGLKFMVYLQKENIIDESGMPKERFSAEFPKEGPSILRIQQVVRGDSAAYFCASSQVTHNEQFFGPGTRLTVL.

The chain joins TRBV11-3 to TRBJ2-1; D remains ambiguous. Germline CDR1 is SGHNT and CDR2 is YENEEA. The length of the CDR3 is 17 residues. V was pared by 4 bases and J by 0 bases, with 16 bases between. CDR3 sequence: CASSYRAKLSSYNEQFF. The CDR3 DNA is TGTGCCAGCAGCTACCGGGCCAAACTAAGCTCCTACAATGAGCAGTTCTTC.

The V gene is TRBV5-1, the J gene TRBJ2-7, with D possibly TRBD2 on 6 matching bases. Germline CDR1 SGHRS, CDR2 YFSETQ. There are 14 residues in the CDR3. V was cut by 3 bases and J by 5 bases, with 15 bases left in between. The DNA for the CDR3 is TGCGCCAGCAGCTCCGGGACTCTGGGCGACGAGCAGTACGTC. It is translated as CASSSGTLGDEQYV.

This clone was observed once. The gene calls are TRBV4-2 and TRBJ2-3; D might be TRBD1 or TRBD2, each matching 5 bases. Trimming stripped 1 base from V and 5 bases from J, with 19 bases between. The CDR3 has 17 residues. The germline V gene has CDR1 LGHNA and CDR2 YNFKEQ. The CDR3 loop is CASSQGRGGVQQDTQYF. The DNA for the CDR3 is TGTGCCAGCAGCCAAGGTCGTGGGGGAGTTCAGCAAGATACGCAGTATTTT.

This chain uses TRBV19 with TRBJ1-5, with no clear D. Germline V gives CDR1 LNHDA, CDR2 SQIVND (reference sequence). The CDR3 is made up of 16 amino acids. V was trimmed by 5 bases and J by 4 bases, leaving 18 bases between them. The DNA of the CDR3 is TGTGCCAGTAGTCCACGGTGGCAGAGACTGAATCAGCCCCAGCATTTT. This gives the protein CASSPRWQRLNQPQHF.

V gene TRBV6-6 combines with J gene TRBJ2-3; 10 bases fit TRBD2. The trim removed 1 base at V and 2 bases at J, leaving 3 bases unmatched. From germline, CDR1 is MNHNY and CDR2 SVGAGI (reference sequence). The length of the CDR3 is 16 residues. The CDR3 coding sequence is TGTGCCAGCAGTTACTGGAGCGGGAGGGACACAGATACGCAGTATTTT. Its protein is CASSYWSGRDTDTQYF.

The chain links TRBV11-2 to TRBJ2-7; no reliable D call. This CDR3 has 14 residues. Trimming left V 5 bases short and J 0 bases short, with 11 bases between. Germline V gene sequence: CDR1 SGHAT, CDR2 FQNNGV. CDR3 sequence (DNA): TGTGCCAGCAGCGAAGCTGGAAGCTCCTACGAGCAGTACTTC. Its protein product is CASSEAGSSYEQYF.

The gene calls are TRBV11-2 and TRBJ2-1, with D unclear. The CDR3 has 16 amino acids. V dropped 2 bases and J dropped 8 bases, with 19 bases sitting between them. The germline gives CDR1 SGHAT, CDR2 FQNNGV. The CDR3 region has the DNA TGTGCCAGCAGCTTACGAGTAGACCCACTATACGATGAGCAGTTCTTC. This gives the protein CASSLRVDPLYDEQFF. Variable domain in full (rest from reference TRBV11-2 and TRBJ2-1): EAGVAQSPRYKIIEKRQSVAFWCNPISGHATLYWYQQILGQGPKLLIQFQNNGVVDDSQLPKDRFSAERLKGVDSTLKIQPAKLEDSAVYLCASSLRVDPLYDEQFFGPGTRLTVL.

This clone was picked up a small number of times. The V call is TRBV19, the J call TRBJ1-5; D unclear. The CDR3 has 15 amino acids. The V and J ends lost 6 bases and 2 bases respectively, with 14 bases between them. Germline V gives CDR1 LNHDA, CDR2 SQIVND (reference sequence). Here the CDR3 DNA reads TGTGCCAGTAGGCTGCGGCGGGTAGGCAATCAGCCCCAGCATTTT. Protein product: CASRLRRVGNQPQHF.

The chain carries TRBV28 and TRBJ1-2, with D tentatively TRBD1 (5 bases). Germline lookup yields CDR1 MDHEN and CDR2 SYDVKM. The CDR3 is 11 residues long. Trimming shortened V by 6 bases and J by 7 bases, and 9 bases separated the two germline ends. The chain's CDR3 is CASSRGSGYTF. The CDR3 DNA reads TGTGCCAGCAGCCGGGGGAGTGGCTACACCTTC.

This rearrangement joins TRBV28 to TRBJ2-1, with TRBD1 identical over 8 bases. Per the germline V gene, CDR1 is MDHEN and CDR2 is SYDVKM. There are 15 residues in the CDR3. V shed 4 bases, J shed 3 bases, and the junction held 5 bases outside the gene matches. Here the CDR3 reads CASSSAGGNYNEQFF. CDR3 coding DNA: TGTGCCAGCAGTTCGGCAGGGGGCAACTACAATGAGCAGTTCTTC. The full variable domain, its missing parts supplied by reference TRBV28 and TRBJ2-1, is DVKVTQSSRYLVKRTGEKVFLECVQDMDHENMFWYRQDPGLGLRLIYFSYDVKMKEKGDIPEGYSVSREKKERFSLILESASTNQTSMYLCASSSAGGNYNEQFFGPGTRLTVL.

This clone showed up just a few times. CDR3 sequence: CASSSGDFFAGELFF. The CDR3 coding sequence is TGTGCCAGTAGTTCAGGGGACTTTTTCGCCGGGGAGCTGTTTTTT. The chain has TRBV19 and TRBJ2-2, with D tentatively TRBD1 or TRBD2 (6 bases each). CDR1 is LNHDA and CDR2 is SQIVND in the germline V gene (reference sequence). The CDR3 runs 15 residues. The germline V and J ends were trimmed by 5 bases and 6 bases, with 16 bases remaining between them.

The J gene is TRBJ1-6, the V gene TRBV5-4; unclear D gene. Trimming shortened V by 0 bases and J by 6 bases, and 10 bases separated the two germline ends. From germline, CDR1 is SGHNT and CDR2 YYREEE (reference sequence). The CDR3 sequence is 15 residues long. CDR3 DNA: TGTGCCAGCAGCTTGGGTCCCACGGGTAATTCACCCCTCCACTTT. Protein product: CASSLGPTGNSPLHF. The variable domain in full, completed from reference TRBV5-4 and TRBJ1-6, reads ETGVTQSPTHLIKTRGQQVTLRCSSQSGHNTVSWYQQALGQGPQFIFQYYREEENGRGNFPPRFSGLQFPNYSSELNVNALELDDSALYLCASSLGPTGNSPLHFGNGTRLTVT.

This clone came up many times. The chain joins TRBV23-1 to TRBJ1-5; 7 nucleotides align to TRBD1. TRBV23-1 is sorted into the ORF group, with uncertain function. V dropped 6 bases and J dropped 5; count of bases not matched to a gene: 7. The CDR3 spans 14 residues. The chain's CDR3 is CASRKGGPYQPQHF. The DNA of the CDR3 is TGCGCCAGCAGAAAAGGGGGCCCCTATCAGCCCCAGCATTTT.

V and J are TRBV4-2 and TRBJ1-3; D possibly corresponds to TRBD1 (5 bases). CDR1 is LGHNA, CDR2 YNFKEQ, per germline. This CDR3 is built from 17 residues. V lost 1 base and J lost 0, with 13 bases in between. CDR3 sequence: CASSQAEGVGSGNTIYF. CDR3 coding DNA: TGTGCCAGCAGCCAAGCGGAAGGGGTGGGCTCTGGAAACACCATATATTTT.